The 22 T cell receptor beta chains below were found in one sample sequenced in a study of breast tumors, draining lymph nodes, adjacent tissues. TCRdb ran MiXCR on the multiplex PCR reads and lists one entry per CDR3 protein. Of 290,000 or so distinct CDR3 sequences detected, around 30% appear once; the ten largest clones hold under 1.2%. Samples came from axillary lymph nodes draining the breast cancer. The sample was axillary lymph node tissue. Every receptor here comes from a female donor with breast cancer. Some clones in this sample may be carry-over from other donors' samples.

This clonotype was picked up many times. The CDR3 loop is CSARDLRSYEQYF. The CDR3 DNA follows: TGCAGTGCTAGAGATCTAAGAAGCTACGAGCAGTACTTC. This chain uses TRBV20-1 with TRBJ2-7, with D hard to call. The CDR3 covers 13 residues. Germline V gene sequence: CDR1 DFQATT, CDR2 SNEGSKA (reference sequence). V was shortened by 0 bases and J by 3 bases, with 9 bases between the two germline ends.

This clonotype has a count of ten or more. The chain is built from TRBV30 and TRBJ1-2; D gene ambiguous. The CDR3 spans 15 residues. V was shortened by 1 base and J by 3 bases, with 15 bases between the two germline ends. Germline V gives CDR1 GTSNPN, CDR2 SVGIG (reference sequence). The CDR3 region has the DNA TGTGCCTGGAGTGCAGGCGGACGGAAGGACTATGGCTACACCTTC. This codes for CAWSAGGRKDYGYTF.

A remark on this clonotype: Its ends do not fully match the called genes, so a read error is possible. The J gene is TRBJ1-3, the V gene TRBV19, with D unresolved. Germline loops: CDR1 LNHDA, CDR2 SQIVND (reference sequence). The CDR3 is 15 amino acids. CDR3 bases: TGTGCCAGTAGAATAGCTGGGAGCTCTGGAAACACCATATATTTT. Translated, it gives CASRIAGSSGNTIYF.

Of note for this clonotype: At one end, the junction sequence differs from germline, possibly due to a read error. The chain is built from TRBV19 and TRBJ2-4, with 10 bases identical to TRBD1. CDR3 length equals 18 residues. Germline V CDR1 and CDR2: LNHDA, SQIVND (reference sequence). CDR3 nucleotide sequence: TGTGCCAGTAGTATGACGGGACAGGGGTTTTTGGGCAAAAACATTCCGTACTTC. It yields the protein CASSMTGQGFLGKNIPYF.

The V and J genes are TRBV10-3 and TRBJ2-5; TRBD2 might be the D (6 bases). CDR3 size: 15 residues. Germline CDR1 is ENHRY and CDR2 is SYGVKD. V lost 11 bases to trimming and J lost 7 bases, with 26 bases between them. CDR3 protein: CAGSYWRAPGGTQYF. DNA for the CDR3: TGTGCCGGCAGTTATTGGCGCGCCCCCGGGGGGACCCAGTACTTC.

The chain joins TRBV5-1 to TRBJ1-1; the D gene is possibly TRBD1 (6 bases). The germline CDR1 and CDR2 sequences are SGHRS and YFSETQ. The CDR3 is 15 residues long. V lost 4 bases and J lost 5, with 18 bases in between. This chain's CDR3 is CASSPGGGPKTEAFF. The CDR3 bases are TGCGCCAGCAGCCCTGGCGGGGGCCCGAAAACTGAAGCTTTCTTT.

On this clonotype: One end of the junction fails to match germline, which may point to a read error. The J gene is TRBJ2-3, the V gene TRBV2, with 9 bases matching TRBD2. The CDR3 runs 15 residues. CDR1 is SNHLY and CDR2 is FYNNEI in the germline V gene. CDR3 bases: TGTGCCGGCATGGTTAGCGGGAGTGGCACGGATACGCAGTATTTT. This translates into CAGMVSGSGTDTQYF.

This clonotype showed up just once. J is TRBJ1-2 and V is TRBV6-5, with D possibly being TRBD1 (6 bases). Trimming took 5 bases from V and 0 from J, leaving 13 bases between them. Germline V lookup: CDR1 MNHEY, CDR2 SVGAGI. This CDR3 spans 15 amino acids. The CDR3 DNA follows: TGTGCCAGCAGTCCCCACGGACAGTCTAACTATGGCTACACCTTC. This gives the protein CASSPHGQSNYGYTF.

There are many counts of this clonotype. The chain employs TRBV2 and TRBJ2-7; D unresolved. CDR1 and CDR2 from the germline V gene are SNHLY and FYNNEI. Deletions cut 7 bases from V and 6 bases from J, with 16 bases between. The CDR3 spans 13 residues. DNA for the CDR3: TGTGCCAGCACCCTAAGTTTAGTTGGCGAGCAGTACTTC. It is translated as CASTLSLVGEQYF.

The chain combines TRBV9 with TRBJ2-1; 9 bases are a match to TRBD2. The CDR3 spans 18 residues. CDR1 and CDR2 (germline): SGDLS, YYNGEE. V shed 0 bases, J shed 0 bases, and the junction held 7 bases outside the gene matches. The CDR3 spells CASSVALLAGSSYNEQFF. The CDR3 region has the DNA TGTGCCAGCAGCGTAGCTCTTCTAGCGGGATCCTCCTACAATGAGCAGTTCTTC. Using reference TRBV9 and TRBJ2-1 for the parts outside the CDR3, the full variable domain is DSGVTQTPKHLITATGQRVTLRCSPRSGDLSVYWYQQSLDQGLQFLIQYYNGEERAKGNILERFSAQQFPDLHSELNLSSLELGDSALYFCASSVALLAGSSYNEQFFGPGTRLTVL.

This chain links TRBV30 with TRBJ1-1; D is uncertain. Deletions cut 1 base from V and 8 bases from J, with 11 bases between. The length of the CDR3 is 12 residues. CDR1 and CDR2 (germline): GTSNPN, SVGIG (reference sequence). In DNA, the CDR3 is TGTGCCTGGAGTGACGGTGGAGGGGAAGCTTTCTTT. Residues: CAWSDGGGEAFF.

This clonotype was counted once. This clone may be a read error of a much larger clone one base away. V and J are TRBV6-5 and TRBJ1-2; D is unclear. Trimming removed 8 bases at V and 5 bases at J, with 9 bases between. CDR1 is MNHEY, CDR2 SVGAGI, per germline. The CDR3 sequence is 11 residues long. The CDR3 DNA reads as TGTGCCAGCCAGCGGGATTATGGCTACACCTTC. Its translation is CASQRDYGYTF.

The chain uses TRBV28 and TRBJ2-5; 7 bases align to TRBD2. Germline V gives CDR1 MDHEN, CDR2 SYDVKM. This CDR3 is built from 14 residues. After removal of 2 bases from V and 6 bases from J, the junction contained 6 bases not matched to a gene. CDR3 nucleotides: TGTGCCAGCAGTTTAAGCGGGGCTAGCCAGACCCAGTACTTC. It specifies CASSLSGASQTQYF.

Ten or more counts support this clonotype. The chain combines TRBV13 with TRBJ2-7; TRBD1 matches at 7 bases. V lost 3 bases to trimming and J lost 4 bases; unmatched junction nucleotides: 3. CDR3 length: 13 residues. CDR1 PRHDT and CDR2 FYEKMQ come from the germline V gene (reference sequence). The CDR3 here is CASSLGQQYEQYF. CDR3 nucleotide sequence: TGTGCCAGCAGCTTGGGACAGCAATACGAGCAGTACTTC.

The chain uses TRBV6-4 and TRBJ2-1; perhaps TRBD2 as D (5 bases). The CDR3 sequence is 14 residues long. Germline loops: CDR1 MRHNA, CDR2 SNTAGT. Trimming stripped 5 bases from V and 6 bases from J, with 14 bases between. The CDR3 sequence is CASSLSPGINEQFF. The CDR3 DNA reads TGTGCCAGCAGTCTTTCACCGGGGATCAATGAGCAGTTCTTC.

The CDR3 region has the DNA TGTGCTAGAGATCCCAGGGGTGGTGAAAAACTGTTTTTT. It encodes CARDPRGGEKLFF. The chain carries TRBV10-3 and TRBJ1-4; D is perhaps TRBD1 (6 bases). Germline V gene sequence: CDR1 ENHRY, CDR2 SYGVKD. The CDR3 consists of 13 residues.

This sequence joins TRBV27 and TRBJ2-7; 7 bases line up with TRBD1. The CDR3 length is 13 residues. Germline values: CDR1 MNHEY, CDR2 SMNVEV (reference sequence). V lost 3 bases to trimming and J lost 4 bases; unmatched junction nucleotides: 3. The CDR3 nucleotides are TGTGCCAGCAGTTTTGGCAGGGGGTACGAGCAGTACTTC. This gives the protein CASSFGRGYEQYF.

In the case of this clonotype: A much larger clonotype is one base distant, so this may be a read error. This chain connects TRBV7-2 to TRBJ1-5; tentative D call: TRBD1 (5 bases). This CDR3 region has 17 residues. Germline CDR1 reads SGHTA; CDR2 reads FQGNSA. V was cut by 5 bases and J by 2 bases, with 19 bases left in between. The CDR3 coding sequence is TGTGCCAGCAGCGAATCTCTGGGGGGTTTCGGCAATCAGCCCCAGCATTTT. This gives the protein CASSESLGGFGNQPQHF.

This clonotype was counted many times. V gene TRBV7-9 combines with J gene TRBJ2-5; D ambiguous. CDR1 and CDR2 from the germline V gene are SEHNR and FQNEAQ (reference sequence). V was pared by 2 bases and J by 1 base, with 8 bases between. The CDR3 is 14 residues long. The CDR3: CASSLTTAQETQYF. The CDR3 region has the DNA TGTGCCAGCAGCTTAACGACCGCCCAAGAGACCCAGTACTTC.

This clonotype appeared a few times. The J gene is TRBJ1-5, the V gene TRBV28; a possible D gene is TRBD1 (6 bases). From germline, CDR1 is MDHEN and CDR2 SYDVKM. V was clipped by 3 bases and J by 2 bases, with 14 bases between them. The CDR3 runs 16 residues. CDR3 coding DNA: TGTGCCAGCAGTTTCTCGGGGGCAAGGGGCAATCAGCCCCAGCATTTT. It is translated as CASSFSGARGNQPQHF. The full variable domain, its missing parts supplied by reference TRBV28 and TRBJ1-5, is DVKVTQSSRYLVKRTGEKVFLECVQDMDHENMFWYRQDPGLGLRLIYFSYDVKMKEKGDIPEGYSVSREKKERFSLILESASTNQTSMYLCASSFSGARGNQPQHFGDGTRLSIL.

J is TRBJ1-5 and V is TRBV6-5; D not resolved. CDR1 is MNHEY and CDR2 is SVGAGI in the germline V gene. The CDR3 runs 17 residues. Trimming stripped 0 bases from V and 0 bases from J, with 12 bases between. The CDR3 protein is CASSYSGSSYSNQPQHF. The DNA of the CDR3 is TGTGCCAGCAGTTACTCGGGCAGCTCTTATAGCAATCAGCCCCAGCATTTT.

About this clonotype itself: Just one base apart from a much larger clone, this may be a read error. The chain joins TRBV6-6 to TRBJ2-5, with D unclear. Germline V gene sequence: CDR1 MNHNY, CDR2 SVGAGI (reference sequence). The length of the CDR3 is 12 residues. Trimming pared 11 bases from V and 5 bases from J, leaving 15 bases between. The DNA of the CDR3 is TGTGCCGGCAACTTACCTAGGGAGACCCAGTACTTC. Protein product: CAGNLPRETQYF.